The rows below give T cell receptor beta chains drawn from one sample of a study of control samples from healthy donors and cancer patients. The data were produced by immunoSEQ multiplex PCR, yet TCRdb's version contains in-frame clones alone and is incomplete. Found here are roughly 140,000 clones, 93% of them singletons; the top ten hold around 2.2%. Sequencing was done on a sample of blood. Source of these receptors: a man aged 50-59 years in good health. Both conserved end residues are part of each CDR3. A D gene is named only where the DNA matches it firmly. Only some rows state a clone size, as once, few, many or a class for expanded clones.

j_call | v_call | d_call | clone_size | cdr3_nt | cdr3_aa
TRBJ2-1 | TRBV7-2 | TRBD2 | once | TGTGCCAGCAGCCCCATGGCGGGAGGGAATGAGCAGTTCTTC | CASSPMAGGNEQFF
TRBJ2-4 | TRBV6-2/TRBV6-3 | TRBD1 | NA | TGTGCCAGCAGTTACGGGACAGCGCAAAGAAACATTCAGTACTTC | CASSYGTAQRNIQYF
TRBJ2-5 | TRBV11-3 | NA | NA | TGTGCCAGCAGCCCTTCAAACGGCGGTGAGGAGACCCAGTACTTC | CASSPSNGGEETQYF
TRBJ2-7 | TRBV10-3 | TRBD1 | NA | TGTGCCATCAGTGAGTCTCTGGACAGGGCCCACGAGCAGTACTTC | CAISESLDRAHEQYF
TRBJ2-1 | TRBV6-4 | TRBD1 | once | TGTGCCAGCAAACCGGACAGGATGGGTAATGAGCAGTTCTTC | CASKPDRMGNEQFF
TRBJ2-3 | TRBV5-1 | NA | NA | TGCGCCAGCAGCCGGTGGGGTCGCACAGATACGCAGTATTTT | CASSRWGRTDTQYF
TRBJ2-7 | TRBV18 | NA | NA | TGTGCCAGCTCAAGCCTTGGAGGGTACGAGCAGTACTTC | CASSSLGGYEQYF
TRBJ2-2 | TRBV27 | NA | NA | TGTGCCAGCAGTTTTGAAGCTCTGAACACCGGGGAGCTGTTTTTT | CASSFEALNTGELFF
TRBJ2-5 | TRBV11-3 | NA | NA | TGTGCCAGCAGCTTCGGAAGGGGGTTGGGGCCCCAGTACTTC | CASSFGRGLGPQYF
TRBJ2-7 | TRBV11-2 | TRBD2 | NA | TGTGCCAGCAGCTCACTAGCGGGAGTAACTTCCTACGAGCAGTACTTC | CASSSLAGVTSYEQYF
TRBJ1-3 | TRBV7-2 | NA | NA | TGTGCCAGCAGCCCTGGGGCAGGCCTAGGAAACACCATATATTTT | CASSPGAGLGNTIYF
TRBJ2-5 | TRBV10-1 | NA | NA | TGCGCCAGCAGTGAAATGGGAGATCAAGAGACCCAGTACTTC | CASSEMGDQETQYF
TRBJ1-4 | TRBV11-2 | NA | NA | TGTGCCAGCAGCTACACAGATGCTGGGGGAAATGAAAAACTGTTTTTT | CASSYTDAGGNEKLFF
TRBJ2-7 | TRBV19 | TRBD1 | NA | TGTGCCACGGACAGGGTAGCCTACGAGCAGTACTTC | CATDRVAYEQYF
TRBJ2-7 | TRBV5-1 | NA | NA | TGCGCCAGCAGCTTTGAGGGGCACTCCTACGAGCAGTACTTC | CASSFEGHSYEQYF
TRBJ1-4 | TRBV19 | TRBD1 | once | TGTGCCAGTTCCCGACAGGGGACTGAAAAACTGTTTTTT | CASSRQGTEKLFF
TRBJ2-7 | TRBV19 | NA | NA | TGTGCCAGTAGCCCGGAAACCGAGACAGCGGACTACGAGCAGTACTTC | CASSPETETADYEQYF
TRBJ2-5 | TRBV7-9 | NA | NA | TGTGCCAGCAGCGCCTGGGGGAAATCGGAGACCCAGTACTTC | CASSAWGKSETQYF
TRBJ2-3 | TRBV9 | NA | NA | TGTGCCAGCAGCGTAGTCAGCTCGAATACGCAGTATTTT | CASSVVSSNTQYF
TRBJ1-1 | TRBV30 | NA | NA | TGTGCCTGGAGTGTAGGAGGGGGCACTGAAGCTTTCTTT | CAWSVGGGTEAFF
TRBJ2-7 | TRBV3-1/TRBV3-2 | TRBD2 | NA | TGTGCCAGCAGGCAAAGAGGACTAGGACTTGCCGAGCAGTACTTC | CASRQRGLGLAEQYF
TRBJ2-2 | TRBV3-1/TRBV3-2 | NA | NA | TGTGCCACCCGGGACACCGGTGTCCGGGAGCTGTTTTTT | CATRDTGVRELFF
TRBJ2-7 | TRBV7-8 | TRBD1 | NA | TGTGCCAGCAGCTTAGAGAGGGGGCCTCCCTACGAGCAGTACTTC | CASSLERGPPYEQYF
TRBJ2-3 | TRBV4-2 | NA | NA | TGTGCCAGCAGCCAGGGGACGATAGATACGCAGTATTTT | CASSQGTIDTQYF
TRBJ1-3 | TRBV28 | NA | NA | TGTGCCAGCAAGGGGAGCCGCTCTGGAAACACCATATATTTT | CASKGSRSGNTIYF
TRBJ1-1 | TRBV6-6 | NA | NA | TGTGCCAGCAGTCTAGGGGCCGGGGCGAAAACTGAAGCTTTCTTT | CASSLGAGAKTEAFF
TRBJ2-2 | TRBV2 | TRBD1 | NA | TGTGCCAGCAGAAGAGGGACAGGGGGCACCGGGGAGCTGTTTTTT | CASRRGTGGTGELFF